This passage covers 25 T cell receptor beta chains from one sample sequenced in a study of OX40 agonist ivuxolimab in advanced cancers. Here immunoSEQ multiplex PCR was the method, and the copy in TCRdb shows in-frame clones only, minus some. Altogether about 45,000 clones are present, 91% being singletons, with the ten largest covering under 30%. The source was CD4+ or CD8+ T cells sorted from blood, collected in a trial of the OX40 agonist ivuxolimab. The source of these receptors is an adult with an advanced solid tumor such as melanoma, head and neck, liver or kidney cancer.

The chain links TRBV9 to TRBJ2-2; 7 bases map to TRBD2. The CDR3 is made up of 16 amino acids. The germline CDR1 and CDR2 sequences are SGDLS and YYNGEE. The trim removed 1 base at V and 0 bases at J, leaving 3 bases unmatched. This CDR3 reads CASSVTAGANTGELFF. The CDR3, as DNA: TGTGCCAGCAGCGTAACCGCGGGAGCGAACACCGGGGAGCTGTTTTTT.

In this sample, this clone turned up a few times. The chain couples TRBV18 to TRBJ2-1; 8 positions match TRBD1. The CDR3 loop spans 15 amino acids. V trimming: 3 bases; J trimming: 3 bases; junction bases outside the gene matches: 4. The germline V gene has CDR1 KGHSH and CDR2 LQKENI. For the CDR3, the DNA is TGTGCCAGCTCACCCGGACAGGGTTTCTACAATGAGCAGTTCTTC. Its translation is CASSPGQGFYNEQFF.

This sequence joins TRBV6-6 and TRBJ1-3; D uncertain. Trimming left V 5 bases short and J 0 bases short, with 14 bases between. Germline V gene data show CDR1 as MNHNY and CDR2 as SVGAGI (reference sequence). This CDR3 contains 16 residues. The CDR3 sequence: CASSRSEVPSGNTIYF. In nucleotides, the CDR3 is TGTGCCAGCAGTCGGAGTGAGGTGCCCTCTGGAAACACCATATATTTT.

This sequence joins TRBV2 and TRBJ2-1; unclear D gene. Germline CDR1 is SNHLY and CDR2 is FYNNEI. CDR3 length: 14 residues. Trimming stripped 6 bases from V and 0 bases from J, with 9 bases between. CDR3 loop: CASRSQSSYNEQFF. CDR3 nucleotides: TGTGCCAGCAGAAGTCAGAGCTCCTACAATGAGCAGTTCTTC.

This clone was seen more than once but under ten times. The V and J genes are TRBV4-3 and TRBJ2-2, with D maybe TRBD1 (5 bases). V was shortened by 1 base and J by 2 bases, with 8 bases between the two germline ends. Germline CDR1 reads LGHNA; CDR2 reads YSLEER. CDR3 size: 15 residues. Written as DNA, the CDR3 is TGCGCCAGCAGCCAAGCGACAGACAACACCGGGGAGCTGTTTTTT. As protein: CASSQATDNTGELFF.

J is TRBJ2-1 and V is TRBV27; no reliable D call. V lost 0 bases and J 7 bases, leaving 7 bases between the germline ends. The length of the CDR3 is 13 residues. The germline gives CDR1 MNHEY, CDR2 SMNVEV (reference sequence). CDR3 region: CASSLSMMNEQFF. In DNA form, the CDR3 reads TGTGCCAGCAGTTTATCGATGATGAATGAGCAGTTCTTC.

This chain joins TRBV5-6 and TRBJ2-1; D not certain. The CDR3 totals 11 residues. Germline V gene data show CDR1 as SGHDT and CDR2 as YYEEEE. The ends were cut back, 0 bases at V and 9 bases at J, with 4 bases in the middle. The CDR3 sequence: CASSLGAEQFF. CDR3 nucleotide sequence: TGTGCCAGCAGCTTGGGGGCTGAGCAGTTCTTC.

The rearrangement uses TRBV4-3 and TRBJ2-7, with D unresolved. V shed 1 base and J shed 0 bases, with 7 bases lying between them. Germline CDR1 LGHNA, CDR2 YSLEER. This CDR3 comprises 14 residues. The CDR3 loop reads CASSQGVPSYEQYF. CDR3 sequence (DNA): TGCGCCAGCAGCCAAGGTGTACCCTCCTACGAGCAGTACTTC.

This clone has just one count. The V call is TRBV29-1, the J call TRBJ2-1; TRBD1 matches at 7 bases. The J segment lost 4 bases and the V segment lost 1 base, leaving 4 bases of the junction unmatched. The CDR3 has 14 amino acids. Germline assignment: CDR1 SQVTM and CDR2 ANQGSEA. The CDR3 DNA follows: TGCAGCGTTGAAGGGACAGGAGGTTACAATGAGCAGTTCTTC. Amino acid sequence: CSVEGTGGYNEQFF.

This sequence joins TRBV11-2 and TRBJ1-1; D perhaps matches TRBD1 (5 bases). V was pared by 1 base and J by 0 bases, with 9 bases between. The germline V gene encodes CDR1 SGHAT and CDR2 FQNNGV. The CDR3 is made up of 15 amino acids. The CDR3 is CASSLGSGLNTEAFF. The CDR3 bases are TGTGCCAGCAGCTTAGGATCAGGGCTGAACACTGAAGCTTTCTTT.

The CDR3: CASPTWGGEQFF. The CDR3 DNA sequence: TGTGCCTCACCCACCTGGGGGGGGGAGCAGTTCTTC. V and J are TRBV30 and TRBJ2-1; TRBD2 matches at 7 bases. V was pared by 7 bases and J by 10 bases, with 10 bases of the junction left unmatched. The CDR3 totals 12 residues. The V gene's germline CDR1 is GTSNPN and CDR2 SVGIG (reference sequence).

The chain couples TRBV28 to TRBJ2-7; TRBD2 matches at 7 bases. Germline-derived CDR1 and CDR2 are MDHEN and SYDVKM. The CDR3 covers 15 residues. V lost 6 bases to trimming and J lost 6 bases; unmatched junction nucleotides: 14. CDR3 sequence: CASSGRLGGRSEQYF. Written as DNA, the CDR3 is TGTGCCAGCAGCGGACGCTTGGGGGGGAGATCCGAGCAGTACTTC.

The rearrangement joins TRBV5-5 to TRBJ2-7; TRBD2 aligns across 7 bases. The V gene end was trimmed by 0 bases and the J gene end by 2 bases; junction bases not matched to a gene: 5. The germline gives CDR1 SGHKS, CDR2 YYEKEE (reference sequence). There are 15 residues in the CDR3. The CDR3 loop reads CASSLVGGRAYEQYF. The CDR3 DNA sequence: TGTGCCAGCAGCTTGGTGGGCGGGAGAGCCTACGAGCAGTACTTC. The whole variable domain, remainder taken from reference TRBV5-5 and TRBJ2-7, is DAGVTQSPTHLIKTRGQQVTLRCSPISGHKSVSWYQQVLGQGPQFIFQYYEKEERGRGNFPDRFSARQFPNYSSELNVNALLLGDSALYLCASSLVGGRAYEQYFGPGTRLTVT.

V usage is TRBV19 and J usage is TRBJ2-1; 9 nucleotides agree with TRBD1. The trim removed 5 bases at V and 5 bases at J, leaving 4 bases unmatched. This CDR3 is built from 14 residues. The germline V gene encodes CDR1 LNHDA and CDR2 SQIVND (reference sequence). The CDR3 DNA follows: TGTGCCAGTAGTCTGGACAGGGGTGACAATGAGCAGTTCTTC. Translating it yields CASSLDRGDNEQFF.

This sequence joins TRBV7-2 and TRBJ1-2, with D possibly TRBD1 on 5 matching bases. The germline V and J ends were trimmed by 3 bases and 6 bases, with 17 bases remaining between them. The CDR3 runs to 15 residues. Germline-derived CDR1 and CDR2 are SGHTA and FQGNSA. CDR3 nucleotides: TGTGCCAGCAGCTTGATTGGGGGGAGGGCGGATGGCTACACCTTC. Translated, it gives CASSLIGGRADGYTF. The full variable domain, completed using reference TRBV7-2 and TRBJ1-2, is GAGVSQSPSNKVTEKGKDVELRCDPISGHTALYWYRQSLGQGLEFLIYFQGNSAPDKSGLPSDRFSAERTGGSVSTLTIQRTQQEDSAVYLCASSLIGGRADGYTFGSGTRLTVV.

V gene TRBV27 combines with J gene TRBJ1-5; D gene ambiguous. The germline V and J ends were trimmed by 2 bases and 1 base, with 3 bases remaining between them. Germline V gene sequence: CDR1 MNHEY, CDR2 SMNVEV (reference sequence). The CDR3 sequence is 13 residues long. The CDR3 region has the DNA TGTGCCAGCAGTTTAGGGAGCAATCAGCCCCAGCATTTT. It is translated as CASSLGSNQPQHF.

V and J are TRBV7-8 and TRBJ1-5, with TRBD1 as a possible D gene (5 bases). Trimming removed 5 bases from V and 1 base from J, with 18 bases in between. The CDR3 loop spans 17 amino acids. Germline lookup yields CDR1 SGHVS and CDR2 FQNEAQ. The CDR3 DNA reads TGTGCCAGCAGCAAGCGGGGGGGATGGAGGAGCAATCAGCCCCAGCATTTT. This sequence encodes CASSKRGGWRSNQPQHF.

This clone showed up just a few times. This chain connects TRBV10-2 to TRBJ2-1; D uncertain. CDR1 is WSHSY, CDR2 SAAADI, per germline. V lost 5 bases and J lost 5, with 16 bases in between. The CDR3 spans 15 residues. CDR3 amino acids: CASSPEPNWNNEQFF. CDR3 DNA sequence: TGCGCCAGCAGTCCCGAACCGAACTGGAACAATGAGCAGTTCTTC.

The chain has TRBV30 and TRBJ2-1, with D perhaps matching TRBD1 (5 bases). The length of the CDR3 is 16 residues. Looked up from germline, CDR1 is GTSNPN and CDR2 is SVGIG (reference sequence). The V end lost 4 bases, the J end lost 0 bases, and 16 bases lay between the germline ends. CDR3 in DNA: TGTGCCTGGACCGAGGACATCCTGAGCTCCTACAATGAGCAGTTCTTC. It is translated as CAWTEDILSSYNEQFF.

CDR3 in amino acids: CASSHTTGGDTIYF. The CDR3 DNA follows: TGTGCCAGCAGCCACACGACAGGGGGGGACACCATATATTTT. The V and J genes are TRBV13 and TRBJ1-3, with 9 positions matching TRBD1. The germline V gene encodes CDR1 PRHDT and CDR2 FYEKMQ (reference sequence). Trimming at V came to 5 bases and at J to 8 bases, leaving 7 bases not matched to a gene. The CDR3 totals 14 residues.

CDR3 loop: CASSISSTDTQYF. CDR3 nucleotide sequence: TGTGCCAGCAGCATCTCTAGCACAGATACGCAGTATTTT. The chain uses TRBV9 and TRBJ2-3; D uncertain. CDR1 and CDR2 (germline): SGDLS, YYNGEE. The CDR3 is 13 residues long. V was trimmed by 4 bases and J by 0 bases, leaving 6 bases between them. Together with reference TRBV9 and TRBJ2-3, the CDR3 gives the full variable domain: DSGVTQTPKHLITATGQRVTLRCSPRSGDLSVYWYQQSLDQGLQFLIQYYNGEERAKGNILERFSAQQFPDLHSELNLSSLELGDSALYFCASSISSTDTQYFGPGTRLTVL.

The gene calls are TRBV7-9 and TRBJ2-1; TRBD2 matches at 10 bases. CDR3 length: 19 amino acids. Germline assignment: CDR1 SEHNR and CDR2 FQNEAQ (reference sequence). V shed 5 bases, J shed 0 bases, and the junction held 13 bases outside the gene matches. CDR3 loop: CASSQPGLAEQYSYNEQFF. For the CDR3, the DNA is TGTGCCAGCAGCCAACCCGGACTAGCGGAACAATACTCCTACAATGAGCAGTTCTTC.

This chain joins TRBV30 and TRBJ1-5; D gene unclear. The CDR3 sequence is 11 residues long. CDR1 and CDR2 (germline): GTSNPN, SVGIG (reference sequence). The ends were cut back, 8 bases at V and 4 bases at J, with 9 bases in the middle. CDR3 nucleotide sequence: TGTGCCCCTTACTCAAATCAGCCCCAGCATTTT. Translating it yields CAPYSNQPQHF.

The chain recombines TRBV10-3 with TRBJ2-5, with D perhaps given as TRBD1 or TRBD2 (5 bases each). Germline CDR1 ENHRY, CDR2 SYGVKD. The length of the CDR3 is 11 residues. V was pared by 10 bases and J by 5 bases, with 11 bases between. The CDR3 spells CATGDGETQYF. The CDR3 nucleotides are TGTGCCACCGGGGACGGGGAGACCCAGTACTTC.

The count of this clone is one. The CDR3 reads CASSPGQGYNEQFF. In DNA, the CDR3 is TGTGCCAGCAGTCCGGGACAGGGGTACAATGAGCAGTTCTTC. The chain couples TRBV5-6 to TRBJ2-1, with 10 positions matching TRBD1. Germline CDR1 SGHDT, CDR2 YYEEEE. The CDR3 is 14 residues long. J gave up 4 bases and V 5 bases, and 3 bases lay outside the gene matches.